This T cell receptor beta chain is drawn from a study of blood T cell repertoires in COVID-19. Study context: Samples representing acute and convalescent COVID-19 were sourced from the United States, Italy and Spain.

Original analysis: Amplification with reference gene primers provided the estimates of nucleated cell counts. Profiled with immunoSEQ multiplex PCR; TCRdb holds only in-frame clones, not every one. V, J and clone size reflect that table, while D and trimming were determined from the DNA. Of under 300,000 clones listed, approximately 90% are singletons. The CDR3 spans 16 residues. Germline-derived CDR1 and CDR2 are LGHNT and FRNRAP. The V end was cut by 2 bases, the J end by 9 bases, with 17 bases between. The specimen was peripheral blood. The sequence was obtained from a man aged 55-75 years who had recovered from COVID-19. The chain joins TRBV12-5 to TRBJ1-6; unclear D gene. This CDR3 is CASGLNLERASSPLHF. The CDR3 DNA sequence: TGTGCTAGTGGTTTGAACCTGGAGAGGGCGAGTTCACCCCTCCACTTT.